This T cell receptor beta chain was captured in a study of T cell clonality in common variable immunodeficiency. The study, taken as a whole, reports: TCRbeta clonality was increased in CVID versus healthy controls.

This clone was detected ten times or more. Its antigen is unidentified. The read finishes 3 residues shy of the CDR3 end, and the germline J gene is used to complete it. The V gene's germline CDR1 is SNHLY and CDR2 FYNNEI. Trimming shortened V by 8 bases and J by 2 bases, and 15 bases separated the two germline ends. CDR3 length equals 14 residues. Sequencing input was equivalent genomic DNA from CVID and controls. Sequenced by immunoSEQ multiplex PCR; TCRdb stores in-frame clones only, minus some. The profile covers about 60,000 clones, none occurring a single time. This sequence was found in a person between 18 and 75 years old in good health. The chain carries TRBV2 and TRBJ2-5; D perhaps matches TRBD2 (5 bases). Specimen: peripheral blood mononuclear cells. The CDR3 protein is CASRASFGQETQYF. The part of the CDR3 DNA that was read is TGTGCCAGCCGGGCTAGCTTCGGGCAAGAGACC.